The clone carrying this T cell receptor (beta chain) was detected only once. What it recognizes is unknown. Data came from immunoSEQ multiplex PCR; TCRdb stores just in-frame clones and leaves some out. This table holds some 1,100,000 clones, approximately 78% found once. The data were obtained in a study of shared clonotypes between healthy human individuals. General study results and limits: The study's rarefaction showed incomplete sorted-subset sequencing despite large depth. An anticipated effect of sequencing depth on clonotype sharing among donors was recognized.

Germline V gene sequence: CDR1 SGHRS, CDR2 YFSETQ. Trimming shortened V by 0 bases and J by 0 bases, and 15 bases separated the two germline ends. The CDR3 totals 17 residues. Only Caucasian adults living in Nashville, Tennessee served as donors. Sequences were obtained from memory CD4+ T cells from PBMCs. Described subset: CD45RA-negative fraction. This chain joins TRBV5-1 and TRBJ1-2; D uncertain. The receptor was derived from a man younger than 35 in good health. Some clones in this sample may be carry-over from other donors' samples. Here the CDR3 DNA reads TGCGCCAGCAGCTTGGCCCGAGGACCCCGAGCTAACTATGGCTACACCTTC. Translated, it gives CASSLARGPRANYGYTF.